The clone carrying this T cell receptor (beta chain) was observed once. This record comes from a study of PD-L1 blockade in urothelial cancer. Study information: Analysis of the blood was performed 3 weeks (second dose) and 6 weeks after treatment start. T cells numbered a median of approximately 150,000 in the blood samples.

Profiling relied on immunoSEQ multiplex PCR, and the TCRdb table lists in-frame clones only, not all of them. The sample shows roughly 84,000 clones, roughly 82% of them seen only once. Patients' cancers were locally advanced or metastatic urothelial carcinomas. Every patient provided from 1 to 8 samples, collected pretreatment and on-treatment. The germline V gene encodes CDR1 SEHNR and CDR2 FQNEAQ (reference sequence). Trimming took 5 bases from V and 4 from J; bases not matched to a gene: 5. The length of the CDR3 is 15 residues. V is TRBV7-9 and J is TRBJ2-3, with 11 bases matching TRBD2. The sample in question was PBMCs, obtained around atezolizumab (anti-PD-L1) treatment. This sequence originates from a man in his 70s with urothelial cancer. This chain's CDR3 is CASSESSGGPDTQYF. The CDR3 nucleotides are TGTGCCAGCAGCGAATCTAGCGGGGGGCCAGATACGCAGTATTTT.